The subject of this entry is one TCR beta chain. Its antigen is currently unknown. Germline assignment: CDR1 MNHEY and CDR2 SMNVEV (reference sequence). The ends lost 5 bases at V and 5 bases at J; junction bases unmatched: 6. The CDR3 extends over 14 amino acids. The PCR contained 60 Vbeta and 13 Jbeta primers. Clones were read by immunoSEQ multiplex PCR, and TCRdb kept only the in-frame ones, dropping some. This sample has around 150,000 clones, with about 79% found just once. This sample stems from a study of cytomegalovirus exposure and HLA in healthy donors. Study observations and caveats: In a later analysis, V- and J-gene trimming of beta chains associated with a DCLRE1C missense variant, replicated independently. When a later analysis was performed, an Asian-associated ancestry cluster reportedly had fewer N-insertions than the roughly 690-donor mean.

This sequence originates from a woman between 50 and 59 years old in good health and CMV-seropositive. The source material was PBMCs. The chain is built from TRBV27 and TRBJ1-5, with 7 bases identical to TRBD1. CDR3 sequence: CASSPKGADQPQHF. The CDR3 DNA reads TGTGCCAGCAGTCCCAAGGGGGCTGATCAGCCCCAGCATTTT.